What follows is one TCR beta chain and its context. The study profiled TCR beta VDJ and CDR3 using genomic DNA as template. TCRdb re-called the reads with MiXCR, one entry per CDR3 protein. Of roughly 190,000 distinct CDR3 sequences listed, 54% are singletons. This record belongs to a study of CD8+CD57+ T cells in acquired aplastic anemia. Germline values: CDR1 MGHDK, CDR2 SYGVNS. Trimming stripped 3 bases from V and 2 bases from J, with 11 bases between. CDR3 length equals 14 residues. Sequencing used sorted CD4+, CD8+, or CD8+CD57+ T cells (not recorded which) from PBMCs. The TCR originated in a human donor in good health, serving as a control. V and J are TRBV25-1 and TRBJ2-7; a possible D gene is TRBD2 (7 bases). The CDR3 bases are TGTGCCAGCAGTGATGGGGGGGGGCCCTACGAGCAGTACTTC. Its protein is CASSDGGGPYEQYF.